This passage covers 29 T cell receptor beta chains from one sample sequenced in a study of read filtering for tumor transcriptome and immune sequencing. This library used approximately 390 ng RNA and molecular barcoded adaptors spanning alpha/delta and beta/gamma chains. A single record per CDR3 protein comes from TCRdb applying MiXCR to the reads. The table lists over 45,000 distinct CDR3 sequences, roughly 19% of them singletons, with roughly a sixth in the top ten. Material: a population of CD138-negative cells sorted from bone marrow. The receptor source for this set is a donor over 35 with multiple myeloma.

The table lists this clonotype with many counts. This sequence joins TRBV29-1 and TRBJ2-1; TRBD1 aligns across 9 bases. This CDR3 spans 13 amino acids. Germline-derived CDR1 and CDR2 are SQVTM and ANQGSEA. V gave up 7 bases and J gave up 4 bases; unmatched junction bases: 5. This chain's CDR3 is CSAGQGQYNEQFF. CDR3 bases: TGCAGCGCCGGACAGGGGCAATACAATGAGCAGTTCTTC.

This clonotype was seen a few times. This chain joins TRBV6-4 and TRBJ1-2; 7 nucleotides agree with TRBD1. Unmatched junction bases numbered 5, after V lost 2 bases and J lost 8 bases. Germline V gene sequence: CDR1 MRHNA, CDR2 SNTAGT. CDR3 length equals 13 residues. CDR3 coding DNA: TGTGCCAGCAGTGACGTAGGGGGCGACGGCTACACCTTC. Residues: CASSDVGGDGYTF.

In the case of this clonotype: A much larger clone differs by one base, so this may be a read error. The chain recombines TRBV5-4 with TRBJ2-5; D tentatively fits TRBD1 or TRBD2 (7 bases each). Germline values: CDR1 SGHNT, CDR2 YYREEE (reference sequence). The V and J ends lost 3 bases and 2 bases respectively, with 14 bases between them. This CDR3 has 15 amino acids. The DNA for the CDR3 is TGTGCCAGCAGCTCCTCAGGGGGGGCGCAAGAGACCCAGTACTTC. Its translation: CASSSSGGAQETQYF. Filled out from reference TRBV5-4 and TRBJ2-5, the complete variable domain reads ETGVTQSPTHLIKTRGQQVTLRCSSQSGHNTVSWYQQALGQGPQFIFQYYREEENGRGNFPPRFSGLQFPNYSSELNVNALELDDSALYLCASSSSGGAQETQYFGPGTRLLVL.

This clonotype came up a few times. The V gene is TRBV6-6, the J gene TRBJ2-3, with 8 bases identical to TRBD1. From germline, CDR1 is MNHNY and CDR2 SVGAGI (reference sequence). This CDR3 region has 12 residues. J was trimmed by 4 bases and V by 8 bases; bases with no gene match: 2. Here the CDR3 DNA reads TGTGCCAGCGCGGACAGGGCAGATACGCAGTATTTT. Amino acid sequence: CASADRADTQYF.

This clonotype was detected many times. This chain joins TRBV11-2 and TRBJ2-7; D remains ambiguous. Germline V gives CDR1 SGHAT, CDR2 FQNNGV. This CDR3 is 16 amino acids long. The V and J ends lost 1 base and 0 bases respectively, with 13 bases between them. The CDR3 loop is CASSLVAGLSSYEQYF. The DNA of the CDR3 is TGTGCCAGCAGCTTAGTCGCAGGCCTGAGCTCCTACGAGCAGTACTTC.

In this sample, this clonotype turned up many times. V gene TRBV5-5 combines with J gene TRBJ1-1; D possibly corresponds to TRBD1 (5 bases). The CDR3 spans 13 residues. Per the germline V gene, CDR1 is SGHKS and CDR2 is YYEKEE (reference sequence). Trimming shortened V by 6 bases and J by 1 base, and 10 bases separated the two germline ends. DNA of the CDR3: TGTGCCAGCACCCAGGGTAAGAACACTGAAGCTTTCTTT. Translation gives CASTQGKNTEAFF.

This clonotype was counted at least ten times. The rearrangement links TRBV27 to TRBJ2-2; 10 bases align to TRBD2. CDR1 and CDR2 (germline): MNHEY, SMNVEV (reference sequence). V lost 3 bases to trimming and J lost 7 bases; unmatched junction nucleotides: 14. The CDR3 consists of 18 residues. Written as DNA, the CDR3 is TGTGCCAGCAGTTTTCGGGCTAGCGGGAGTATCTCCAGCGGGGAGCTGTTTTTT. This translates into CASSFRASGSISSGELFF.

In its sample, this clonotype was seen many times. The chain couples TRBV28 to TRBJ1-1; 7 bases fit TRBD1. Germline V gene sequence: CDR1 MDHEN, CDR2 SYDVKM. CDR3 length: 14 amino acids. The V gene end was trimmed by 5 bases and the J gene end by 7 bases; junction bases not matched to a gene: 10. DNA of the CDR3: TGTGCCAGCAGTCGGGGACAGAGCCGGGGTGAAGCTTTCTTT. This gives the protein CASSRGQSRGEAFF.

This clonotype was seen once. The chain combines TRBV20-1 with TRBJ2-7; 7 nucleotides line up with TRBD2. This CDR3 has 16 amino acids. The germline V gene has CDR1 DFQATT and CDR2 SNEGSKA (reference sequence). The J segment lost 2 bases and the V segment lost 3 bases, leaving 13 bases of the junction unmatched. CDR3 sequence reads: CSASGPSGRDAYEQYF. The CDR3 coding sequence is TGCAGTGCTAGCGGCCCCTCAGGGAGGGATGCCTACGAGCAGTACTTC.

In its sample, this clonotype was seen many times. The gene calls are TRBV5-5 and TRBJ2-7, with 8 bases aligning to TRBD1. The ends lost 4 bases at V and 6 bases at J; junction bases unmatched: 9. The CDR3 loop spans 14 amino acids. CDR1 is SGHKS, CDR2 YYEKEE, per germline (reference sequence). The CDR3 DNA reads as TGTGCCAGCAGCCCGACCCGACAGGGGTCCGAGCAGTACTTC. Its protein is CASSPTRQGSEQYF.

This clonotype was observed many times. The V call is TRBV12-3 or TRBV12-4, the J call TRBJ2-3; D unclear. V shed 8 bases and J shed 2 bases, with 11 bases lying between them. The CDR3 length is 13 residues. CDR3 in DNA: TGTGCCAGCCGAATTGATGTCACAGATACGCAGTATTTT. This translates into CASRIDVTDTQYF.

This clonotype was recorded at least ten times. The chain links TRBV5-1 to TRBJ1-4, with TRBD1 matching over 9 bases. The CDR3 contains 13 residues. V shed 7 bases, J shed 8 bases, and the junction held 6 bases outside the gene matches. Germline V gene data show CDR1 as SGHRS and CDR2 as YFSETQ. CDR3 region: CASRDTGGEKLFF. DNA of the CDR3: TGCGCCAGCCGGGACACAGGGGGCGAAAAACTGTTTTTT.

This clonotype was detected ten times or more. This rearrangement joins TRBV11-2 to TRBJ2-6, with D possibly called TRBD1 or TRBD2 (6 bases each). CDR1 and CDR2 from the germline V gene are SGHAT and FQNNGV. The CDR3 is 12 amino acids. V was cut by 5 bases and J by 17 bases, with 16 bases left in between. The CDR3 DNA reads as TGTGCCAGCAGCCCCCCGGGGGCCCTAGTGACTTTC. Amino acids: CASSPPGALVTF.

This chain links TRBV28 with TRBJ2-7; 8 bases are shared with TRBD1. The CDR3 totals 15 residues. V was clipped by 1 base and J by 2 bases; unmatched bases: 4. Germline V gene sequence: CDR1 MDHEN, CDR2 SYDVKM. The CDR3 region has the DNA TGTGCCAGCAGTTTATCCGGGACAGGAGCCTACGAGCAGTACTTC. Translation gives CASSLSGTGAYEQYF.

A remark on this clonotype: The CDR3 carries no conserved terminal phenylalanine or tryptophan, so it likely arises from a read error. V usage is TRBV7-2 and J usage is TRBJ1-2; D perhaps matches TRBD1 (6 bases). The CDR3 contains 14 residues. Between the trimmed V and J ends, which lost 5 bases and 2 bases, there was a span of 12 bases. Germline CDR1 reads SGHTA; CDR2 reads FQGNSA. CDR3 DNA: TGTGCCAGCAGCGGATTACAGGGCAACTATGGCTACACCCTC. The encoded protein is CASSGLQGNYGYTL.

This clonotype was observed a single time. One base away lies a much larger clone, so this may be a sequencing read error. J is TRBJ2-7 and V is TRBV7-8, with D perhaps TRBD2 (5 bases). Germline V gene sequence: CDR1 SGHVS, CDR2 FQNEAQ. V lost 9 bases to trimming and J lost 5 bases, with 20 bases between them. The CDR3 spans 14 residues. CDR3 in amino acids: CASEAARGPNEQYF. As DNA, the CDR3 is TGTGCCAGTGAAGCAGCGAGAGGGCCCAACGAGCAGTACTTC.

This clonotype was seen ten or more times. Compared with germline, one end of the junction differs, possibly owing to a read error. The J gene is TRBJ2-3, the V gene TRBV28, with D maybe TRBD1 (7 bases). Per germline, CDR1 MDHEN and CDR2 SYDVKM. There are 14 residues in the CDR3. CDR3 protein: CASSQSGNPGGGRF. Written as DNA, the CDR3 is TGTGCCAGCAGCCAATCGGGAAATCCAGGGGGAGGCCGTTTT.

In this sample, this clonotype turned up many times. V gene TRBV28 combines with J gene TRBJ2-3; D might be TRBD2 (5 bases). CDR3 length: 14 amino acids. Germline CDR1 and CDR2: MDHEN and SYDVKM. Deletions cut 5 bases from V and 2 bases from J, with 11 bases between. Here the CDR3 reads CASSPGGPTDTQYF. The DNA of the CDR3 is TGTGCCAGCAGTCCCGGCGGGCCCACAGATACGCAGTATTTT.

This clonotype was seen many times. The chain is built from TRBV28 and TRBJ2-6; 7 nucleotides match TRBD1. The CDR3 consists of 18 residues. CDR1 is MDHEN and CDR2 is SYDVKM in the germline V gene. Trimming took 6 bases from V and 0 from J; bases not matched to a gene: 11. As DNA, the CDR3 is TGTGCCAGCAGACACGATACAGGGGTCCGCTCTGGGGCCAACGTCCTGACTTTC. Amino acid sequence: CASRHDTGVRSGANVLTF.

This clonotype was seen many times. The chain carries TRBV4-1 and TRBJ2-1; 14 nucleotides line up with TRBD2. The CDR3 spans 16 residues. Germline V gives CDR1 MGHRA, CDR2 YSYEKL. With V trimmed by 4 bases and J by 6 bases, 5 bases remained unmatched. In nucleotides, the CDR3 is TGCGCCAGCAGCCGGGTGGGGACTAGCGGGAGCAATGAGCAGTTCTTC. Its translation is CASSRVGTSGSNEQFF.

A few counts support this clonotype. The rearrangement links TRBV24-1 to TRBJ2-5; 9 nucleotides match TRBD2. V lost 4 bases and J lost 7; bases outside the gene matches: 15. The CDR3 totals 17 residues. Germline values: CDR1 KGHDR, CDR2 SFDVKD. CDR3 region: CATSETLEAGGRGTQYF. The CDR3, as DNA: TGTGCCACCAGTGAAACTCTTGAAGCGGGGGGCCGGGGGACCCAGTACTTC.

This chain connects TRBV2 to TRBJ2-1; tentatively, D is TRBD2 (5 bases). Germline V CDR1 and CDR2: SNHLY, FYNNEI. There are 14 residues in the CDR3. Trimming shortened V by 6 bases and J by 13 bases, and 22 bases separated the two germline ends. In nucleotides, the CDR3 is TGTGCCAGCAGCCCCTTAGGGTCAGAGGGTGATCAGTTCTTC. Its translation: CASSPLGSEGDQFF.

Notes on this clonotype: Just one base apart from a much larger clone, this may be a read error. The chain joins TRBV12-3 or TRBV12-4 to TRBJ2-1, with D unresolved. The length of the CDR3 is 14 residues. The CDR3 region is CSISTQSSYNEQFF. CDR3 nucleotide sequence: TGTTCCATCTCGACCCAGAGCTCCTACAATGAGCAGTTCTTC.

This chain links TRBV11-2 with TRBJ1-5; TRBD1 matches at 9 bases. The junction had 5 bases not matched to a gene; V was cut back by 1 base and J by 4 bases. Germline V gene data show CDR1 as SGHAT and CDR2 as FQNNGV. The CDR3 totals 16 residues. Here the CDR3 reads CASSLGGTGNNQPQHF. CDR3 DNA: TGTGCCAGCAGCTTAGGGGGGACAGGGAATAATCAGCCCCAGCATTTT.

This clonotype appeared many times. The CDR3 spells CASSVGTGTDTQYF. The CDR3 bases are TGTGCCAGCAGCGTGGGGACAGGCACAGATACGCAGTATTTT. This chain uses TRBV9 with TRBJ2-3, with 7 bases matching TRBD1. Germline CDR1 is SGDLS and CDR2 is YYNGEE. Trimming cost V 2 bases and J 1 base; bases outside gene matches: 1. The CDR3 contains 14 residues. Supplemented by reference TRBV9 and TRBJ2-3, the full variable domain reads DSGVTQTPKHLITATGQRVTLRCSPRSGDLSVYWYQQSLDQGLQFLIQYYNGEERAKGNILERFSAQQFPDLHSELNLSSLELGDSALYFCASSVGTGTDTQYFGPGTRLTVL.

This clonotype was detected many times. The genes are TRBV28 and TRBJ2-1; possibly TRBD1 or TRBD2 for D (5 bases each). This CDR3 spans 17 amino acids. Germline lookup yields CDR1 MDHEN and CDR2 SYDVKM. The V and J ends lost 7 bases and 7 bases respectively, with 26 bases between them. The CDR3 sequence is CASTPVLRGPIGNEQFF. CDR3 coding DNA: TGTGCCAGCACCCCCGTGTTGAGGGGCCCTATAGGGAATGAGCAGTTCTTC. Complete variable domain (other parts from reference TRBV28 and TRBJ2-1): DVKVTQSSRYLVKRTGEKVFLECVQDMDHENMFWYRQDPGLGLRLIYFSYDVKMKEKGDIPEGYSVSREKKERFSLILESASTNQTSMYLCASTPVLRGPIGNEQFFGPGTRLTVL.

This clonotype was seen ten or more times. The chain couples TRBV7-9 to TRBJ1-4; possibly TRBD1 for D (5 bases). Per the germline V gene, CDR1 is SEHNR and CDR2 is FQNEAQ (reference sequence). This CDR3 contains 15 residues. The V end was cut by 5 bases, the J end by 0 bases, with 10 bases between. CDR3 coding DNA: TGTGCCAGCAGCCAGCAGGGCGCAACTAATGAAAAACTGTTTTTT. Its translation: CASSQQGATNEKLFF.

V is TRBV28 and J is TRBJ1-2; 7 bases are a match to TRBD1. This CDR3 is 14 amino acids long. J lost 8 bases, V lost 3 bases, and 9 bases had no gene match. The V gene's germline CDR1 is MDHEN and CDR2 SYDVKM. CDR3 bases: TGTGCCAGCAGTTTGAGGGGGCCCCAGGCCGGCTACACCTTC. This encodes CASSLRGPQAGYTF.

On this clonotype itself: A single base separates this from a much larger clone, so it may be a read error. V usage is TRBV28 and J usage is TRBJ1-2, with a weak D call TRBD1 (6 bases). The V end was cut by 5 bases, the J end by 7 bases, with 17 bases between. This CDR3 spans 14 amino acids. Germline CDR1 is MDHEN and CDR2 is SYDVKM. The CDR3 DNA is TGTGCCAGCAGTGCCGGGCAGGGGTCGCTTGGCTACACCTTC. Its protein is CASSAGQGSLGYTF.